These 19 T cell receptor beta chains came from one sample sequenced in a study of blood T cell repertoires in COVID-19. Sequencing used immunoSEQ multiplex PCR; TCRdb keeps in-frame clones, though not all of them. The sample records more than 200,000 clones, roughly 86% being singletons. The sequenced material came from peripheral blood. All receptors derive from a woman aged 50 to 65 with COVID-19, enrolled during active disease.

This clone appeared once. This sequence joins TRBV3-1 (or the pseudogene TRBV3-2) and TRBJ2-2; 7 bases line up with TRBD1. The V segment lost 1 base and the J segment 0 bases; nucleotides outside the gene matches: 5. CDR1 is LGHDT, CDR2 YNNKEL, per germline (reference sequence). The CDR3 covers 17 residues. The CDR3 bases are TGTGCCAGCAGCCAAGGGGACAGTTCTACGAACACCGGGGAGCTGTTTTTT. This gives the protein CASSQGDSSTNTGELFF.

The J gene is TRBJ2-1, the V gene TRBV7-2; D possibly corresponds to TRBD1 (7 bases). V lost 5 bases and J 7 bases, leaving 15 bases between the germline ends. This CDR3 region has 14 residues. Looked up from germline, CDR1 is SGHTA and CDR2 is FQGNSA. The CDR3 DNA follows: TGTGCCAGCAGCACCACAGGGGAGGTGAATGAGCAGTTCTTC. This translates into CASSTTGEVNEQFF.

The CDR3 spells CASSESGSSYEQYV. Here the CDR3 DNA reads TGTGCCAGCAGTGAGTCAGGGTCCTCCTACGAGCAGTACGTC. This chain joins TRBV6-1 and TRBJ2-7, with D possibly being TRBD1 (5 bases). V was trimmed by 3 bases and J by 0 bases, leaving 9 bases between them. The germline V gene encodes CDR1 MNHNS and CDR2 SASEGT. The CDR3 spans 14 residues.

The chain has TRBV9 and TRBJ2-5; D is possibly TRBD2 (6 bases). Germline V lookup: CDR1 SGDLS, CDR2 YYNGEE. The ends were cut back, 0 bases at V and 5 bases at J, with 14 bases in the middle. CDR3 length: 15 residues. The CDR3 sequence: CASSVGGGMGETQYF. The CDR3 region has the DNA TGTGCCAGCAGCGTAGGCGGAGGGATGGGTGAGACCCAGTACTTC.

The J gene is TRBJ2-7, the V gene TRBV5-6; D gene unclear. V was clipped by 3 bases and J by 1 base, with 5 bases between them. Germline CDR1 reads SGHDT; CDR2 reads YYEEEE. CDR3 size: 12 residues. CDR3 in amino acids: CASSSTSYEQYV. The CDR3 DNA is TGTGCCAGCAGCTCGACATCCTACGAGCAGTACGTC.

J is TRBJ2-4 and V is TRBV30; possibly TRBD2 for D (5 bases). From germline, CDR1 is GTSNPN and CDR2 SVGIG (reference sequence). V lost 1 base and J lost 8, with 12 bases in between. This CDR3 has 13 amino acids. CDR3 sequence reads: CAWSGLSGDIQYF. In nucleotides, the CDR3 is TGTGCCTGGAGTGGGCTCTCCGGGGACATTCAGTACTTC.

This clone was detected once. The V and J genes are TRBV5-1 and TRBJ2-2; possibly TRBD1 for D (7 bases). Germline CDR1 is SGHRS and CDR2 is YFSETQ. Trimming shortened V by 3 bases and J by 1 base, and 13 bases separated the two germline ends. This CDR3 contains 16 residues. CDR3: CASSWGDSRNTGELFF. CDR3 in DNA: TGCGCCAGCAGCTGGGGGGACAGTAGGAACACCGGGGAGCTGTTTTTT.

This chain links TRBV5-1 with TRBJ2-1; 7 nucleotides agree with TRBD1. This CDR3 comprises 14 residues. Trimming at V came to 4 bases and at J to 4 bases, leaving 5 bases not matched to a gene. Germline lookup yields CDR1 SGHRS and CDR2 YFSETQ. The CDR3 loop reads CASSPGTVYNEQFF. DNA of the CDR3: TGCGCCAGCAGCCCCGGGACAGTTTACAATGAGCAGTTCTTC.

The chain combines TRBV5-1 with TRBJ2-5, with D perhaps matching TRBD1 (6 bases). Germline V gene lookup returns CDR1 SGHRS and CDR2 YFSETQ. This CDR3 has 15 amino acids. V lost 4 bases, J lost 3 bases, and 16 bases lay in between. The CDR3, as DNA: TGCGCCAGCAGCATATCCGGGACACCTGAAGAGACCCAGTACTTC. This codes for CASSISGTPEETQYF.

The chain joins TRBV4-1 to TRBJ2-3; 14 bases are a match to TRBD2. Germline V gene lookup returns CDR1 MGHRA and CDR2 YSYEKL. The CDR3 extends over 19 amino acids. The V and J ends lost 0 bases and 4 bases, in that order; junction bases with no gene match: 9. CDR3 region: CASSQDVRLAGGPADTQYF. For the CDR3, the DNA is TGCGCCAGCAGCCAAGATGTGAGACTAGCGGGGGGGCCGGCAGATACGCAGTATTTT.

The V call is TRBV5-1, the J call TRBJ2-1, with D perhaps matching TRBD1 (5 bases). This CDR3 has 12 residues. The V end was cut by 5 bases, the J end by 10 bases, with 13 bases between. Germline lookup yields CDR1 SGHRS and CDR2 YFSETQ. The CDR3 bases are TGCGCCAGCAGTGGCAGGGTGGGGGAGCAGTTCTTC. As protein: CASSGRVGEQFF.

This clone was observed a single time. This chain connects TRBV28 to TRBJ2-4; a weak D match, TRBD1 (5 bases). Germline V gives CDR1 MDHEN, CDR2 SYDVKM. Trimming removed 5 bases from V and 8 bases from J, with 28 bases in between. The CDR3 covers 18 residues. Here the CDR3 reads CASSQLRMQGKGLDIQYF. The DNA for the CDR3 is TGTGCCAGCAGTCAGTTAAGGATGCAGGGTAAGGGTTTGGACATTCAGTACTTC.

V gene TRBV30 combines with J gene TRBJ1-4, with D uncertain. The V end lost 2 bases, the J end lost 8 bases, and 24 bases lay between the germline ends. CDR1 and CDR2 from the germline V gene are GTSNPN and SVGIG (reference sequence). The CDR3 is 17 residues long. CDR3 bases: TGTGCCTGGAGTACCCCACGGGGTCCTTTATATGGGGAAAAACTGTTTTTT. Translation gives CAWSTPRGPLYGEKLFF.

As DNA, the CDR3 is TGTGCCAGACCAGGGTTCGAGCAGTACGTC. Its protein is CARPGFEQYV. This chain links TRBV21-1 with TRBJ2-7; the table's D call TRBD1 went unverified against the DNA. TRBV21-1 is termed a pseudogene. This CDR3 is 10 amino acids long.

This clone was picked up one time. The chain employs TRBV7-9 and TRBJ2-1; 12 bases align to TRBD1. V shed 4 bases, J shed 7 bases, and the junction held 8 bases outside the gene matches. The CDR3 totals 16 residues. Germline lookup yields CDR1 SEHNR and CDR2 FQNEAQ (reference sequence). The CDR3 DNA is TGTGCCAGCAGCTCCGGGACAGGGGGCGAGAGAAATGAGCAGTTCTTC. It specifies CASSSGTGGERNEQFF. Based on the CDR3 plus reference TRBV7-9 and TRBJ2-1, the full variable domain is DTGVSQNPRHKITKRGQNVTFRCDPISEHNRLYWYRQTLGQGPEFLTYFQNEAQLEKSRLLSDRFSAERPKGSFSTLEIQRTEQGDSAMYLCASSSGTGGERNEQFFGPGTRLTVL.

The chain joins TRBV27 to TRBJ2-2, with TRBD2 matching 9 bases. Germline loops: CDR1 MNHEY, CDR2 SMNVEV (reference sequence). The V and J ends lost 5 bases and 8 bases, in that order; junction bases with no gene match: 15. CDR3 length equals 17 residues. CDR3 coding DNA: TGTGCCAGCAGTCCAGTGGGCGGGAGGGGCGGTTCAGGGGAGCTGTTTTTT. Its translation: CASSPVGGRGGSGELFF.

The chain couples TRBV6-5 to TRBJ2-5; TRBD1 agrees at 8 bases. This CDR3 has 15 amino acids. Germline V gene lookup returns CDR1 MNHEY and CDR2 SVGAGI. J gave up 4 bases and V 6 bases, and 10 bases lay outside the gene matches. In DNA, the CDR3 is TGTGCCAGCAGCTCCTTGACAGGGGTGGGAGAGACCCAGTACTTC. Amino acid sequence: CASSSLTGVGETQYF.

The chain couples TRBV10-1 to TRBJ2-1; TRBD1 might be the D (5 bases). Germline assignment: CDR1 WNHNN and CDR2 SYGVQD (reference sequence). The V end was cut by 5 bases, the J end by 7 bases, with 9 bases between. This CDR3 is 12 amino acids long. As DNA, the CDR3 is TGCGCCAGCAGTAAGGGGAATAATGAGCAGTTCTTC. This sequence encodes CASSKGNNEQFF.

V is TRBV11-2 and J is TRBJ1-2; 7 nucleotides match TRBD1. The CDR3 covers 13 residues. Trimming removed 0 bases from V and 8 bases from J; junction bases left unmatched: 3. Germline-derived CDR1 and CDR2 are SGHAT and FQNNGV. The CDR3 bases are TGTGCCAGCAGCTTAGAGGGGACAGACGGCTACACCTTC. Amino acids: CASSLEGTDGYTF.